This entry describes one T cell receptor (beta chain). Its antigen is not known. The PCR used 52 TRBV and 13 TRBJ primers. The assay was immunoSEQ multiplex PCR, and TCRdb's table has in-frame clones only and misses some. Among over 20,000 clones listed, roughly 90% were seen once. These data are taken from a study of regulatory T cells. Overall study results and limits: In CD3G-deficient patients, conventional CD4+ T cells were enriched for hydrophobic CDR3 residues at positions 6 and 7.

The specimen sequenced was conventional CD4+ T cells sorted from blood. The sequence came from a child between 5 and 17 years old with CD3G deficiency.

The CDR3 DNA follows: TGTGCCAGCAGGGCCCGGAGACAGGTCTACACCGGGGAGCTGTTTTTT. Protein product: CASRARRQVYTGELFF. V is TRBV28 and J is TRBJ2-2; D may be TRBD1 (6 bases). V lost 6 bases and J 3 bases, leaving 17 bases between the germline ends. Germline V gene sequence: CDR1 MDHEN, CDR2 SYDVKM. This CDR3 is built from 16 residues.